This T cell receptor (beta chain) was documented in a study of CD8 T cells in Susac syndrome. The study's findings and limits: The number of individuals included in the study's TCR sequencing and HLA analysis was acknowledged as relatively small.

Peripheral blood CD8+ and CD4+ T cells were profiled by TCR beta sequencing. TEMRA cells were FACS-enriched and CD8+ and CD4+ T cells negatively isolated. Random hexamers served to reverse transcribe roughly 0.5 to 1 ug RNA. Amplification of the TCR beta CDR3 was carried out by immunoSEQ multiplex PCR, which spanned a total of 54 Vbeta and 13 Jbeta segments. TCRdb used MiXCR to reprocess the immunoSEQ multiplex PCR reads, holding one entry per CDR3 protein. This table has some 160,000 distinct CDR3 sequences, 92% appearing once. The CDR3 has 12 amino acids. The germline V and J ends were trimmed by 3 bases and 2 bases, with 8 bases remaining between them. Looked up from germline, CDR1 is DFQATT and CDR2 is SNEGSKA (reference sequence). With respect to this clonotype: Its antigen remains unknown.

This clonotype was sampled from a human donor in good health. The rearrangement links TRBV20-1 to TRBJ2-7; D gene uncertain. Sequencing was carried out using CD4+ T cells from PBMCs. This chain's CDR3 is CSASTPPYEQYF. Written as DNA, the CDR3 is TGCAGTGCTAGCACACCCCCCTACGAGCAGTACTTC.